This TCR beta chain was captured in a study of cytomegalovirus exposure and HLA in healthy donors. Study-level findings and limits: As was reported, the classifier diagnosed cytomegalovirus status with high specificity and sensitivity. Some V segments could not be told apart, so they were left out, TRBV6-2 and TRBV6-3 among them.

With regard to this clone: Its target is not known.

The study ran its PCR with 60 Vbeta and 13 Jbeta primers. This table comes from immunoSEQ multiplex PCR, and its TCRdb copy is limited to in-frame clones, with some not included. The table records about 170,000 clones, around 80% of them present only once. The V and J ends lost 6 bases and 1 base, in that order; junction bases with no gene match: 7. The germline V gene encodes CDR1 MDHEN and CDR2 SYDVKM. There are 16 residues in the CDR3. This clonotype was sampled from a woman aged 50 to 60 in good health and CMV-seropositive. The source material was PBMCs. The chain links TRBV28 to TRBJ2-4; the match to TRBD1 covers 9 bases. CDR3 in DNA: TGTGCCAGCAGAACACAGGGGGCGGCGGCCAAAAACATTCAGTACTTC. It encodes CASRTQGAAAKNIQYF. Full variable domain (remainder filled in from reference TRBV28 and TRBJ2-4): DVKVTQSSRYLVKRTGEKVFLECVQDMDHENMFWYRQDPGLGLRLIYFSYDVKMKEKGDIPEGYSVSREKKERFSLILESASTNQTSMYLCASRTQGAAAKNIQYFGAGTRLSVL.